The T cell receptor beta chain described here comes from a study of siplizumab effects on memory and regulatory T cells. TCRdb keeps only in-frame clones here, not all; method: immunoSEQ multiplex PCR. The sample lists some 100,000 clones, 90% to 95% occurring once. Specimen: CD8+ T cells sorted from blood. The sequence derives from a human donor in good health.

The CDR3 coding sequence is TGTGCCATCAGTGGCCCTTGGGAAGCGGGGGGCACAGATACGCAGTATTTT. Amino acids: CAISGPWEAGGTDTQYF. The rearrangement joins TRBV10-3 to TRBJ2-3, with 8 bases identical to TRBD2. The V segment lost 4 bases and the J segment 1 base; nucleotides outside the gene matches: 10. Per the germline V gene, CDR1 is ENHRY and CDR2 is SYGVKD. The CDR3 is made up of 17 amino acids.